This T cell receptor (beta chain) came from a study of T cell changes during pregnancy in multiple sclerosis. The table came from immunoSEQ multiplex PCR; TCRdb's copy has only in-frame clones and leaves some out. The data contain 91,000 or so clones, 80% to 95% of them singletons. CDR1 is LGHNA, CDR2 YNFKEQ, per germline. This CDR3 spans 14 amino acids. The V gene lost 1 base and the J gene lost 8 bases, with 14 bases spanning the gap. The sample in question was peripheral blood, obtained after pregnancy. The V and J genes are TRBV4-2 and TRBJ1-2, with D maybe TRBD1 (5 bases). The clonotype comes from a female donor with multiple sclerosis, enrolled in a pregnancy study. In DNA form, the CDR3 reads TGTGCCAGCAGCCAAGCGGACGGACAAGGGGGCTACACCTTC. It specifies CASSQADGQGGYTF.